This T cell receptor beta chain was profiled in a study of siplizumab effects on memory and regulatory T cells. The repertoire was sequenced with immunoSEQ multiplex PCR; TCRdb's copy has only in-frame clones and lacks some. The sample lists over 85,000 clones; 80% to 95% were seen once. This CDR3 contains 16 residues. Losses at the gene ends were 4 bases for V and 8 bases for J; bases not matched to a gene: 9. Germline V gives CDR1 SGDLS, CDR2 YYNGEE. This clonotype was sampled from a human donor in good health. The chain employs TRBV9 and TRBJ2-4, with 13 bases aligning to TRBD2. The sequenced sample was CD4+ T cells sorted from blood. As DNA, the CDR3 is TGTGCCAGCAGCACAGGACTAGCGGGGGCCAGGGACATTCAGTACTTC. This gives the protein CASSTGLAGARDIQYF.